This TCR beta chain was identified during a study of cytomegalovirus exposure and HLA in healthy donors. The V end was cut by 2 bases, the J end by 0 bases, with 13 bases between. CDR3 size: 15 residues. Germline V lookup: CDR1 GTSNPN, CDR2 SVGIG (reference sequence). The assay was immunoSEQ multiplex PCR, and TCRdb's table has in-frame clones only and misses some. The data show 150,000 to 200,000 clones, approximately 86% seen once. The chain recombines TRBV30 with TRBJ2-5; D remains ambiguous. The TCR comes from a man aged 25 to 45 in good health and CMV-seropositive. Material for sequencing was PBMCs. The CDR3 spells CAWSNDKGYQETQYF. The DNA for the CDR3 is TGTGCCTGGAGTAATGACAAGGGCTACCAAGAGACCCAGTACTTC.